The following is a TCR beta chain sequence with its context. Antigen unknown. This record comes from a study of T cell repertoires in cytomegalovirus infection. Turning to the study itself: Newly reported HLA-C-restricted and thoroughly characterized HLA-B-restricted CMV epitopes were employed.

V was trimmed by 3 bases and J by 5 bases, leaving 13 bases between them. CDR3 length: 14 amino acids. Germline lookup yields CDR1 MDHEN and CDR2 SYDVKM. MiXCR was run by TCRdb on the reads, yielding one entry per CDR3 protein. Seen here are about 570,000 distinct CDR3 sequences, about 39% observed once, and the top ten hold roughly 50%. This clonotype originated in a human donor in good health (CMV status not recorded). Some clones in this sample may be carry-over from other donors' samples. The material was cultured PBMCs, obtained from culture after CMV antigen stimulation. J is TRBJ1-2 and V is TRBV28; no definite D call. The CDR3 DNA is TGTGCCAGCAGTTTTCTGGACGGGTCGTATGGCTACACCTTC. Translation: CASSFLDGSYGYTF.